This T cell receptor (beta chain) emerged from a study of OX40 agonist ivuxolimab in advanced cancers. Study background: One hepatocellular carcinoma and two cutaneous melanoma patients partially responded.

This CDR3 is built from 15 residues. Germline trimming cut 2 bases from V and 3 bases from J; bases unmatched to any gene: 3. The germline V gene encodes CDR1 MGHRA and CDR2 YSYEKL. TCRdb keeps only in-frame clones here, not all; method: immunoSEQ multiplex PCR. The sample has 25,000 to 35,000 clones; approximately 84% are singletons. The chain recombines TRBV4-1 with TRBJ2-7; 11 positions match TRBD2. The sequence was collected from an adult with an advanced solid tumor such as melanoma, head and neck, liver or kidney cancer. This specimen was CD4+ or CD8+ T cells sorted from blood, taken in a trial of the OX40 agonist ivuxolimab. CDR3 amino acids: CASSQSGLAVYEQYF. The CDR3 bases are TGCGCCAGCAGCCAATCGGGACTAGCGGTCTACGAGCAGTACTTC.